This T cell receptor (beta chain) is from a study of control samples from healthy donors and cancer patients. Clones were sequenced by immunoSEQ multiplex PCR, and TCRdb holds only the in-frame ones, with some missing. This repertoire shows over 70,000 clones, 85% to 90% found once; its top ten account for roughly 7.2%. V gave up 3 bases and J gave up 12 bases; unmatched junction bases: 18. Germline lookup yields CDR1 SNHLY and CDR2 FYNNEI. The CDR3 has 16 amino acids. The chain carries TRBV2 and TRBJ2-3, with TRBD2 identical over 7 bases. Sequenced: blood. The source of this sequence is a woman aged 55-69 years in good health. The chain's CDR3 is CASSERSKRGFPGQYF. CDR3 bases: TGTGCCAGCAGTGAGAGGTCCAAGCGGGGCTTCCCAGGACAGTATTTT.